This T cell receptor beta chain emerged from a study of T-cell reconstitution after alpha-beta-depleted transplantation in children. Construction of the TCRbeta library involved unique molecular identifiers. Via MiXCR, TCRdb re-called the PCR reads, giving one row per CDR3 protein. The sample records over 550,000 distinct CDR3 sequences, over 9.5% being singletons. J was trimmed by 2 bases and V by 0 bases; bases with no gene match: 2. This CDR3 region has 15 residues. Germline CDR1 SGDLS, CDR2 YYNGEE. In this sample, this clonotype turned up many times. V gene TRBV9 combines with J gene TRBJ2-1; 7 bases map to TRBD2. The sample in question was PBMCs from the stem cell graft donor, obtained from the stem cell graft. The receptor was isolated from a human donor who donated a stem cell graft to a child with acute myeloid leukemia. Here the CDR3 reads CASSVDGRPYNEQFF. The DNA for the CDR3 is TGTGCCAGCAGCGTAGACGGGAGGCCCTACAATGAGCAGTTCTTC.